This record concerns one TCR beta chain sequence. Its antigen is unidentified. These data belong to a study of T cells after posttransplantation cyclophosphamide. Control samples came 1 year after myeloablative marrow transplants with methotrexate plus calcineurin inhibitor. CDR1 SGHNT and CDR2 YENEEA come from the germline V gene. Trimming took 5 bases from V and 3 from J; bases not matched to a gene: 15. The CDR3 runs 18 residues. The method was immunoSEQ multiplex PCR; TCRdb's version includes in-frame clones alone and lacks a portion of them. The sample records approximately 10,000 clones, around 90% being singletons. Regarding the study as a whole: Recipient CMV seropositivity and CMV reactivation strongly tracked TRB clonality. TRB overlap between skin or GI tissue T cells and blood was limited. Donor-recipient repertoire similarity was low at 1-2 months, rising over year one.

This clonotype was obtained from a male patient aged 50 to 60 who received an allogeneic stem cell transplant from an unrelated donor, was CMV-positive, and had chronic GVHD only. The graft donor may account for some of the T cells. The rearrangement links TRBV11-3 to TRBJ2-7; 11 positions agree with TRBD2. This sample comprised PBMCs, obtained just over 440 days after allogeneic stem cell transplant with calcineurin inhibitor and methotrexate. The DNA of the CDR3 is TGTGCCAGCAGCACTCAGCAAACCGGGACTAGCGGATACTACGAGCAGTACTTC. Amino acids: CASSTQQTGTSGYYEQYF.